These 25 T cell receptor beta chains were sequenced from one sample in a study of radiotherapy plus CTLA-4 blockade in lung cancer (dated by TCRdb to about 2018). Library method: the immunoSEQ multiplex PCR assay. TCRdb mirrors the immuneACCESS table, restricted to in-frame sequences. Some clones are absent from its copies; in checked studies, under half trace to an unresolved V gene, and the reason for the others is unknown. This sample is represented by approximately 99,000 clones; 88% of them were singletons. The top ten hold 4.9% of the sample. This material consisted of peripheral blood, taken from a patient treated with radiotherapy plus ipilimumab. Receptors originate from a human donor with non-small cell lung cancer that progressed on radiotherapy plus ipilimumab.

The genes are TRBV6-1 and TRBJ2-1; possibly TRBD2 for D (5 bases). Per the germline V gene, CDR1 is MNHNS and CDR2 is SASEGT. The CDR3 loop spans 12 amino acids. V was cut by 9 bases and J by 9 bases, with 15 bases left in between. CDR3: CASSTYSVEQFF. The CDR3 coding sequence is TGTGCCAGTAGTACATATAGCGTTGAGCAGTTCTTC.

This CDR3 is CASSHPYGGNEQFF. The CDR3 coding sequence is TGTGCCAGCAGCCATCCCTACGGGGGGAATGAGCAGTTCTTC. V is TRBV5-4 and J is TRBJ2-1; 7 nucleotides align to TRBD2. Germline V gives CDR1 SGHNT, CDR2 YYREEE (reference sequence). Germline trimming cut 4 bases from V and 7 bases from J; bases unmatched to any gene: 8. The CDR3 sequence is 14 residues long.

The chain has TRBV19 and TRBJ2-7; D is undetermined. This CDR3 contains 13 residues. Germline V gene lookup returns CDR1 LNHDA and CDR2 SQIVND (reference sequence). Trimming removed 2 bases at V and 3 bases at J, with 8 bases between. As DNA, the CDR3 is TGTGCCAGTAGTATACCGCCCGACTACGAGCAGTACTTC. Its translation is CASSIPPDYEQYF. Variable domain in full (rest from reference TRBV19 and TRBJ2-7): DGGITQSPKYLFRKEGQNVTLSCEQNLNHDAMYWYRQDPGQGLRLIYYSQIVNDFQKGDIAEGYSVSREKKESFPLTVTSAQKNPTAFYLCASSIPPDYEQYFGPGTRLTVT.

As concerns this clone: This likely comes from a read error, as the CDR3 has no conserved phenylalanine or tryptophan at its end. No DNA is shown, since the ends of the CDR3 on it are uncertain; the CDR3 is the one TCRdb lists. The chain employs TRBV7-3 and TRBJ2-7. Germline V lookup: CDR1 SGHTA, CDR2 FQGTGA. From its first to its last residue, the CDR3 has 12 amino acids. The CDR3 region is CASSPGRLASWD.

This sequence joins TRBV11-3 and TRBJ2-2; TRBD2 might be the D (7 bases). V dropped 3 bases and J dropped 1 base, with 15 bases sitting between them. Looked up from germline, CDR1 is SGHNT and CDR2 is YENEEA. The CDR3 consists of 17 residues. The CDR3 region is CASSFPWGGQNTGELFF. In DNA, the CDR3 is TGTGCCAGCAGCTTTCCCTGGGGGGGACAGAACACCGGGGAGCTGTTTTTT.

The genes are TRBV5-1 and TRBJ1-4, with 8 bases aligning to TRBD1. V was clipped by 4 bases and J by 7 bases; unmatched bases: 9. Germline CDR1 is SGHRS and CDR2 is YFSETQ. The CDR3 is made up of 15 amino acids. Here the CDR3 reads CASSTRQGRGEKLFF. The CDR3 bases are TGCGCCAGCAGCACACGACAGGGGCGAGGTGAAAAACTGTTTTTT.

The sample holds one count of this clone. The genes are TRBV27 and TRBJ2-2, with 14 bases fitting TRBD2. V was pared by 8 bases and J by 2 bases, with 1 base of the junction left unmatched. This CDR3 region has 15 residues. Looked up from germline, CDR1 is MNHEY and CDR2 is SMNVEV (reference sequence). Here the CDR3 reads CASGTSGSNTGELFF. CDR3 nucleotides: TGTGCCAGCGGGACTAGCGGGAGTAACACCGGGGAGCTGTTTTTT.

The V gene is TRBV7-3, the J gene TRBJ2-1; D unresolved. CDR3 length: 13 amino acids. Germline-derived CDR1 and CDR2 are SGHTA and FQGTGA. Trimming stripped 1 base from V and 9 bases from J, with 10 bases between. CDR3 loop: CASSLILATEQFF. The CDR3 DNA reads TGTGCCAGCAGCTTAATTTTGGCTACTGAGCAGTTCTTC.

The chain joins TRBV18 to TRBJ2-7, with 8 bases that match TRBD2. The V segment lost 1 base and the J segment 3 bases; nucleotides outside the gene matches: 14. The germline CDR1 and CDR2 sequences are KGHSH and LQKENI. This CDR3 is built from 18 residues. The CDR3 bases are TGTGCCAGCTCACCACAGCCTCAGAGCGGGAGTCTAATCTACGAGCAGTACTTC. Translation: CASSPQPQSGSLIYEQYF.

This clone was found once. This chain uses TRBV5-6 with TRBJ1-1; tentative D call: TRBD1 (6 bases). CDR1 SGHDT and CDR2 YYEEEE come from the germline V gene. V lost 5 bases and J lost 1, with 12 bases in between. CDR3 length: 14 amino acids. CDR3 nucleotide sequence: TGTGCCAGCAGTCTGGGACACCCGAACACTGAAGCTTTCTTT. Encoded protein: CASSLGHPNTEAFF.

V is TRBV20-1 and J is TRBJ2-5, with a tentative D call TRBD2 (6 bases). The CDR3 is 11 residues long. Trimming shortened V by 6 bases and J by 5 bases, and 10 bases separated the two germline ends. In germline, CDR1 is DFQATT, CDR2 SNEGSKA (reference sequence). The CDR3 is CSARRAETQYF. Written as DNA, the CDR3 is TGCAGTGCCCGGAGGGCCGAGACCCAGTACTTC.

The CDR3 sequence: CASSQGHEQFF. For the CDR3, the DNA is TGTGCCAGCAGCCAAGGCCATGAGCAGTTCTTC. The chain is built from TRBV4-2 and TRBJ2-1; no definite D call. Deletions cut 1 base from V and 8 bases from J, with 3 bases between. From germline, CDR1 is LGHNA and CDR2 YNFKEQ. The CDR3 totals 11 residues.

This chain connects TRBV6-1 to TRBJ2-1; the match to TRBD2 covers 12 bases. CDR3 size: 19 residues. V dropped 4 bases and J dropped 3; count of bases not matched to a gene: 13. Germline V gene lookup returns CDR1 MNHNS and CDR2 SASEGT. CDR3 DNA sequence: TGTGCCAGCAGTGCCCTCCCGGGACTAGCGGGTCCGATCTACAATGAGCAGTTCTTC. Its translation is CASSALPGLAGPIYNEQFF.

The rearrangement joins TRBV6-6 to TRBJ2-3, with D perhaps matching TRBD2 (6 bases). Germline V lookup: CDR1 MNHNY, CDR2 SVGAGI (reference sequence). The V end lost 5 bases, the J end lost 6 bases, and 21 bases lay between the germline ends. The CDR3 runs 16 residues. DNA for the CDR3: TGTGCCAGCAGTCCCCGGGTGGAGGGGACCGCGGATACGCAGTATTTT. This sequence encodes CASSPRVEGTADTQYF.

Of note for this clone: Germline is not matched at one junction end, which may reflect a read error. The same CDR3 arises from other DNA sequences in this sample as well. The chain couples TRBV5-6 to TRBJ1-5; TRBD1 might be the D (5 bases). The CDR3 spans 14 residues. CDR1 is SGHDT, CDR2 YYEEEE, per germline. The DNA of the CDR3 is TGTGCCAGCAGCTTGTGGGGGGGAGATCAGCCCCAACATTTT. As protein: CASSLWGGDQPQHF.

The CDR3 DNA follows: TGTGCCAGCAGCTCGACGGGAGTTGGGGACACTGAAGCTTTCTTT. Translated: CASSSTGVGDTEAFF. The chain employs TRBV7-9 and TRBJ1-1, with D hard to call. Germline V CDR1 and CDR2: SEHNR, FQNEAQ (reference sequence). Trimming pared 4 bases from V and 3 bases from J, leaving 15 bases between. This CDR3 is 15 amino acids long.

The chain has TRBV5-1 and TRBJ2-1; D is possibly TRBD2 (6 bases). The germline CDR1 and CDR2 sequences are SGHRS and YFSETQ. Trimming took off 3 bases at V and 1 base at J, with 11 bases between the two ends. The CDR3 loop spans 15 amino acids. The CDR3 loop reads CASSSEGISYNEQFF. CDR3 nucleotides: TGCGCCAGCAGCTCGGAGGGTATTTCCTACAATGAGCAGTTCTTC.

V usage is TRBV27 and J usage is TRBJ2-3, with a weak D call TRBD1 (6 bases). The CDR3 is made up of 14 amino acids. The germline gives CDR1 MNHEY, CDR2 SMNVEV (reference sequence). V lost 5 bases, J lost 6 bases, and 15 bases lay in between. CDR3 protein: CASSAQGRTDTQYF. Written as DNA, the CDR3 is TGTGCCAGCAGTGCCCAGGGGAGAACGGATACGCAGTATTTT.

This chain connects TRBV5-1 to TRBJ2-5; D unclear. Trimming took 0 bases from V and 1 from J, leaving 4 bases between them. Germline V gene lookup returns CDR1 SGHRS and CDR2 YFSETQ. This CDR3 has 13 amino acids. CDR3 protein: CASSLGRQETQYF. The DNA of the CDR3 is TGCGCCAGCAGCTTGGGACGCCAAGAGACCCAGTACTTC.

This rearrangement joins TRBV12-5 to TRBJ1-1; D gene ambiguous. V gave up 7 bases and J gave up 4 bases, with 16 bases separating them. The CDR3 covers 14 residues. In germline, CDR1 is LGHNT, CDR2 FRNRAP. CDR3 sequence reads: CASAPPGVATEAFF. CDR3 DNA sequence: TGTGCTAGTGCCCCTCCTGGGGTGGCCACTGAAGCTTTCTTT.

The chain is built from TRBV4-1 and TRBJ1-5; D gene uncertain. This CDR3 contains 15 residues. Trimming took off 1 base at V and 0 bases at J, with 7 bases between the two ends. Germline CDR1 and CDR2: MGHRA and YSYEKL. CDR3 nucleotides: TGCGCCAGCAGCCAAGGGATGCATAGCAATCAGCCCCAGCATTTT. Protein sequence: CASSQGMHSNQPQHF.

Of note for this clone: The junction and the germline gene differ at one end; a read error may be behind it. The rearrangement links TRBV7-7 to TRBJ2-5; TRBD2 agrees at 9 bases. Germline-derived CDR1 and CDR2 are SSHAT and FNYEAQ (reference sequence). The CDR3 spans 15 residues. The DNA of the CDR3 is TGTGCTAGCAGCCAGCTGGCTAGCGGGACCCAGACCCAGTACTTC. Protein: CASSQLASGTQTQYF. The full variable domain, in which reference TRBV7-7 and TRBJ2-5 provide the parts outside the CDR3, is GAGVSQSPRYKVTKRGQDVTLRCDPISSHATLYWYQQALGQGPEFLTYFNYEAQPDKSGLPSDRFSAERPEGSISTLTIQRTEQRDSAMYRCASSQLASGTQTQYFGPGTRLLVL.

The J gene is TRBJ2-1, the V gene TRBV19, with D maybe TRBD1 (6 bases). The V and J ends lost 5 bases and 4 bases respectively, with 15 bases between them. Germline CDR1 is LNHDA and CDR2 is SQIVND (reference sequence). This CDR3 is built from 15 residues. CDR3 nucleotides: TGTGCCAGTAGTGTACAGGGTCAGGCGTACAATGAGCAGTTCTTC. Translation: CASSVQGQAYNEQFF. The full variable domain, in which reference TRBV19 and TRBJ2-1 provide the parts outside the CDR3, is DGGITQSPKYLFRKEGQNVTLSCEQNLNHDAMYWYRQDPGQGLRLIYYSQIVNDFQKGDIAEGYSVSREKKESFPLTVTSAQKNPTAFYLCASSVQGQAYNEQFFGPGTRLTVL.

The CDR3, as DNA: TGTGCCACCGGAGCCGGGACTCTCGAAGAGACCCAGTACTTC. It translates to CATGAGTLEETQYF. This chain links TRBV19 with TRBJ2-5, with a tentative D call TRBD2 (6 bases). CDR3 length: 14 amino acids. Trimming took off 10 bases at V and 3 bases at J, with 18 bases between the two ends. Germline CDR1 is LNHDA and CDR2 is SQIVND (reference sequence).

This clone is a singleton in its sample. The chain combines TRBV5-6 with TRBJ2-7, with 9 bases matching TRBD1. Germline-derived CDR1 and CDR2 are SGHDT and YYEEEE. This CDR3 is 13 amino acids long. V gave up 4 bases and J gave up 6 bases; unmatched junction bases: 5. The CDR3 reads CASSRTGETEQYF. In nucleotides, the CDR3 is TGTGCCAGCAGCCGGACAGGGGAAACCGAGCAGTACTTC.